This TCR beta chain was recorded in a study of T cell responses to AZD1222 COVID-19 vaccine. Generated by immunoSEQ multiplex PCR, the TCRdb table keeps only in-frame clones and is missing some. The table lists 180,000 or so clones, 85% to 95% of them singletons. This clone was seen once. Trimming shortened V by 10 bases and J by 1 base, and 16 bases separated the two germline ends. Germline assignment: CDR1 MNHEY and CDR2 SVGAGI. CDR3 length: 14 amino acids. This chain uses TRBV6-5 with TRBJ1-2; D not resolved. The input for sequencing was peripheral blood, taken 28 days after the second AZD1222 dose. This receptor was taken from an adult who received the AZD1222 COVID-19 vaccine. CDR3 sequence: CATLTGHSNYGYTF. The CDR3 nucleotides read TGTGCCACCCTGACGGGCCATAGTAACTATGGCTACACCTTC.